This T cell receptor beta chain came from a study of cytomegalovirus exposure and HLA in healthy donors. Study results and caveats: It was likely that a cluster of highly shared sequence variants was a sequencing artifact.

The ends were cut back, 2 bases at V and 6 bases at J, with 14 bases in the middle. This CDR3 is built from 15 residues. CDR1 KGHSH and CDR2 LQKENI come from the germline V gene. Comment on this clone: Its antigen is not known.

PCR used 60 Vbeta primers and 13 Jbeta primers. TCRdb's copy holds only in-frame clones and misses some; the assay was immunoSEQ multiplex PCR. The table includes 140,000 or so clones, approximately 80% detected once. The receptor comes from a boy aged 2 to 10 in good health and CMV-seronegative. The chain combines TRBV18 with TRBJ2-1; D perhaps matches TRBD2 (6 bases). The material sequenced was PBMCs. The CDR3 spells CASSPFAGQTNEQFF. In DNA, the CDR3 is TGTGCCAGCTCACCATTCGCGGGGCAAACCAATGAGCAGTTCTTC.